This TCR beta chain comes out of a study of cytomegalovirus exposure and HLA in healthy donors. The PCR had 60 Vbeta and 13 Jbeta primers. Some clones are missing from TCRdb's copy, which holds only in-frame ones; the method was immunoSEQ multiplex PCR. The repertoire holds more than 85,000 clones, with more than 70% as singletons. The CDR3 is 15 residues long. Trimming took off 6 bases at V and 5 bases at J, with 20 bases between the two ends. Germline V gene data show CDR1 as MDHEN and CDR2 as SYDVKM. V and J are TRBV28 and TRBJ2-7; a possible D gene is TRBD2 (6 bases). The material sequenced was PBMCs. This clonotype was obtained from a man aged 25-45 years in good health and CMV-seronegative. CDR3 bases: TGTGCCAGCAGCTCACTAGCCGGTGTTGACCACGAGCAGTACTTC. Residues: CASSSLAGVDHEQYF. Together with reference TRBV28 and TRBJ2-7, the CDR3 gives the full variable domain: DVKVTQSSRYLVKRTGEKVFLECVQDMDHENMFWYRQDPGLGLRLIYFSYDVKMKEKGDIPEGYSVSREKKERFSLILESASTNQTSMYLCASSSLAGVDHEQYFGPGTRLTVT.